The 30 T cell receptor beta chains in this list originate from one sample, sequenced in a study of T cells in localized non-small cell lung cancer. The protocol was immunoSEQ multiplex PCR, while the TCRdb copy is restricted to in-frame clones and leaves out a portion. The table records around 130,000 clones, around 89% of them present only once. The material sequenced was peripheral blood, taken before any cancer treatment. The receptors come from a female donor of 60 years or more with stage I lung adenocarcinoma.

This sequence joins TRBV19 and TRBJ1-3, with a possible D match to TRBD1 (6 bases). This CDR3 spans 13 amino acids. Germline V gives CDR1 LNHDA, CDR2 SQIVND (reference sequence). Trimming left V 5 bases short and J 4 bases short, with 9 bases between. For the CDR3, the DNA is TGTGCCAGTAGTGAGGGGGTCGGAAACACCATATATTTT. It is translated as CASSEGVGNTIYF.

The V gene is TRBV29-1, the J gene TRBJ2-7; 10 nucleotides agree with TRBD1. The CDR3 extends over 14 amino acids. CDR1 is SQVTM and CDR2 is ANQGSEA in the germline V gene. V trimming: 3 bases; J trimming: 2 bases; junction bases outside the gene matches: 4. This CDR3 reads CSVEPGTGAYEQYF. As DNA, the CDR3 is TGCAGCGTTGAGCCCGGGACAGGGGCCTACGAGCAGTACTTC.

The chain uses TRBV4-1 and TRBJ2-3; 11 bases align to TRBD2. This CDR3 contains 20 residues. J gave up 0 bases and V 1 base, and 12 bases lay outside the gene matches. From germline, CDR1 is MGHRA and CDR2 YSYEKL. The CDR3 here is CASSQAGASGGTWSTDTQYF. For the CDR3, the DNA is TGCGCCAGCAGCCAAGCTGGGGCTAGCGGGGGGACCTGGAGCACAGATACGCAGTATTTT.

The CDR3 nucleotides read TGTGCCAGCAGCTTAGTCCTCGGAGCCGCAGATACGCAGTATTTT. Protein product: CASSLVLGAADTQYF. This sequence joins TRBV11-3 and TRBJ2-3; no clear D. V lost 1 base, J lost 4 bases, and 12 bases lay in between. The germline CDR1 and CDR2 sequences are SGHNT and YENEEA. The CDR3 is 15 amino acids.

The gene calls are TRBV11-2 and TRBJ1-2, with a weak D call TRBD1 (5 bases). V was clipped by 4 bases and J by 2 bases, with 11 bases between them. Germline CDR1 and CDR2: SGHAT and FQNNGV. The CDR3 consists of 14 residues. The CDR3 region is CASSYFRANYGYTF. CDR3 DNA sequence: TGTGCCAGCAGCTACTTCAGGGCCAACTATGGCTACACCTTC.

There are a few counts of this clone. This chain joins TRBV29-1 and TRBJ2-5, with D unclear. The CDR3 consists of 14 residues. Germline V lookup: CDR1 SQVTM, CDR2 ANQGSEA. Between the trimmed V and J ends, which lost 6 bases and 2 bases, there was a span of 16 bases. Here the CDR3 reads CSVATSGSQETQYF. For the CDR3, the DNA is TGCAGCGTGGCGACTTCCGGGTCTCAAGAGACCCAGTACTTC.

V is TRBV19 and J is TRBJ2-3; TRBD2 matches 7 bases. Trimming removed 9 bases from V and 0 bases from J; junction bases left unmatched: 3. CDR3 size: 13 residues. The germline gives CDR1 LNHDA, CDR2 SQIVND (reference sequence). CDR3 protein: CASGRTSTDTQYF. The DNA of the CDR3 is TGTGCCAGCGGGAGGACTAGCACAGATACGCAGTATTTT.

The V call is TRBV28, the J call TRBJ2-7; 11 bases align to TRBD2. The CDR3 contains 12 residues. Germline V gene sequence: CDR1 MDHEN, CDR2 SYDVKM. The DNA of the CDR3 is TGTCAAGTTAGCGGGAGGGCTTACGAGCAGTACTTC. Amino acids: CQVSGRAYEQYF.

This clone appeared once. This chain joins TRBV19 and TRBJ2-3; D uncertain. The CDR3 spans 15 residues. Germline V gives CDR1 LNHDA, CDR2 SQIVND (reference sequence). V lost 3 bases to trimming and J lost 2 bases, with 12 bases between them. This CDR3 is CASSMAGEPTDTQYF. CDR3 DNA: TGTGCCAGTAGTATGGCAGGCGAGCCCACAGATACGCAGTATTTT. The full variable domain, with the rest looked up from reference TRBV19 and TRBJ2-3, is DGGITQSPKYLFRKEGQNVTLSCEQNLNHDAMYWYRQDPGQGLRLIYYSQIVNDFQKGDIAEGYSVSREKKESFPLTVTSAQKNPTAFYLCASSMAGEPTDTQYFGPGTRLTVL.

The chain joins TRBV5-1 to TRBJ2-2; no clear D. The V gene's germline CDR1 is SGHRS and CDR2 YFSETQ. CDR3 length: 15 residues. The V and J ends lost 4 bases and 0 bases respectively, with 10 bases between them. In DNA, the CDR3 is TGCGCCAGCAGCGACTTCACCGCGAACACCGGGGAGCTGTTTTTT. This translates into CASSDFTANTGELFF.

The chain carries TRBV28 and TRBJ2-7; 7 bases fit TRBD1. Germline V gene lookup returns CDR1 MDHEN and CDR2 SYDVKM. The CDR3 spans 15 residues. V trimming: 6 bases; J trimming: 0 bases; junction bases outside the gene matches: 8. CDR3 in amino acids: CASRTPGTASYEQYF. The CDR3 bases are TGTGCCAGCAGAACCCCCGGGACAGCCTCCTACGAGCAGTACTTC.

The J gene is TRBJ1-3, the V gene TRBV28; perhaps TRBD1 as D (5 bases). The V gene's germline CDR1 is MDHEN and CDR2 SYDVKM. This CDR3 is built from 14 residues. Trimming shortened V by 3 bases and J by 2 bases, and 8 bases separated the two germline ends. The CDR3 nucleotides are TGTGCCAGCAGTTTTCGGGGCACTGGAAACACCATATATTTT. Amino acid sequence: CASSFRGTGNTIYF.

V gene TRBV6-5 combines with J gene TRBJ1-1; D gene ambiguous. V was clipped by 5 bases and J by 5 bases, with 18 bases between them. Germline assignment: CDR1 MNHEY and CDR2 SVGAGI. This CDR3 is built from 15 residues. CDR3 amino acids: CASSTPGSPWTEAFF. The CDR3 DNA is TGTGCCAGCAGTACCCCCGGGAGCCCATGGACTGAAGCTTTCTTT.

The chain is built from TRBV2 and TRBJ1-4; no clear D. The germline V and J ends were trimmed by 5 bases and 5 bases, with 12 bases remaining between them. The CDR3 has 14 amino acids. Germline-derived CDR1 and CDR2 are SNHLY and FYNNEI. DNA of the CDR3: TGTGCCAGCAGTTTTGAGGGCCAGAATGAAAAACTGTTTTTT. Translated, it gives CASSFEGQNEKLFF.

The CDR3 here is CASRLAGASNEQFF. For the CDR3, the DNA is TGCGCCAGCAGATTAGCGGGAGCAAGCAATGAGCAGTTCTTC. The V and J genes are TRBV5-1 and TRBJ2-1, with 9 bases fitting TRBD2. V gave up 5 bases and J gave up 6 bases; unmatched junction bases: 6. The CDR3 loop spans 14 amino acids. Germline V gene lookup returns CDR1 SGHRS and CDR2 YFSETQ.

V usage is TRBV30 and J usage is TRBJ1-4, with 7 bases lining up with TRBD1. CDR1 and CDR2 from the germline V gene are GTSNPN and SVGIG (reference sequence). CDR3 size: 18 residues. Trimming cost V 3 bases and J 5 bases; bases outside gene matches: 18. CDR3 nucleotide sequence: TGTGCCTGGAGGAGTCAGGGGGTTGGGACAGCAGGAAATGAAAAACTGTTTTTT. Translating it yields CAWRSQGVGTAGNEKLFF.

The chain recombines TRBV11-3 with TRBJ2-7; D not resolved. V lost 1 base, J lost 4 bases, and 11 bases lay in between. This CDR3 region has 14 residues. The germline V gene encodes CDR1 SGHNT and CDR2 YENEEA. The DNA for the CDR3 is TGTGCCAGCAGCTTAGGGGTTGGTCGGTACGAGCAGTACTTC. Its translation is CASSLGVGRYEQYF.

The chain is built from TRBV5-1 and TRBJ2-7, with D possibly being TRBD2 (5 bases). The CDR3 length is 14 residues. V dropped 4 bases and J dropped 0 bases, with 11 bases sitting between them. Germline V gene sequence: CDR1 SGHRS, CDR2 YFSETQ. The CDR3 sequence is CASSGEYSSYEQYF. DNA for the CDR3: TGCGCCAGCAGCGGGGAGTACAGCTCCTACGAGCAGTACTTC.

The chain employs TRBV7-2 and TRBJ1-4; TRBD1 is a possible D gene (6 bases). The CDR3 is made up of 15 amino acids. Germline V gene sequence: CDR1 SGHTA, CDR2 FQGNSA. V lost 1 base and J 8 bases, leaving 14 bases between the germline ends. Written as DNA, the CDR3 is TGTGCCAGCAGCTTAGTCGGGGGGCGCGGAGAAAAACTGTTTTTT. Translated: CASSLVGGRGEKLFF.

The chain recombines TRBV20-1 with TRBJ2-1; the D gene could be TRBD1 or TRBD2 (5 bases each). The CDR3 spans 10 residues. V was trimmed by 6 bases and J by 9 bases, leaving 9 bases between them. Germline assignment: CDR1 DFQATT and CDR2 SNEGSKA (reference sequence). The CDR3 spells CSALGTEQFF. CDR3 nucleotides: TGCAGTGCCCTTGGGACTGAGCAGTTCTTC.

The chain joins TRBV13 to TRBJ2-7; 7 bases are a match to TRBD1. The V gene's germline CDR1 is PRHDT and CDR2 FYEKMQ (reference sequence). CDR3 length equals 13 residues. The J segment lost 4 bases and the V segment lost 7 bases, leaving 7 bases of the junction unmatched. CDR3: CASMGDRSYEQYF. The CDR3 nucleotides read TGTGCCAGCATGGGGGACAGATCTTACGAGCAGTACTTC.

This chain joins TRBV7-8 and TRBJ2-1; 10 nucleotides line up with TRBD1. Germline-derived CDR1 and CDR2 are SGHVS and FQNEAQ. The V and J ends lost 5 bases and 6 bases, in that order; junction bases with no gene match: 7. CDR3 length equals 15 residues. This CDR3 reads CASSNRDRGGNEQFF. In DNA, the CDR3 is TGTGCCAGCAGCAATAGGGACAGGGGAGGCAATGAGCAGTTCTTC.

The V gene is TRBV11-2, the J gene TRBJ1-4, with D possibly TRBD1 on 5 matching bases. With 4 bases removed from V and 7 bases from J, the gap between germline ends came to 28 bases. Germline lookup yields CDR1 SGHAT and CDR2 FQNNGV. This CDR3 is 19 amino acids long. DNA of the CDR3: TGTGCCAGCAGCTATTTTAATTGGACATGGCAGGGCATAGGTGAAAAACTGTTTTTT. Its translation: CASSYFNWTWQGIGEKLFF.

CDR3: CASKEQGTLSYTF. CDR3 sequence (DNA): TGTGCCAGTAAAGAACAGGGGACATTGAGCTACACCTTC. The V call is TRBV19, the J call TRBJ1-2, with 7 nucleotides matching TRBD1. This CDR3 has 13 amino acids. Germline assignment: CDR1 LNHDA and CDR2 SQIVND (reference sequence). The J segment lost 9 bases and the V segment lost 7 bases, leaving 11 bases of the junction unmatched.

This chain joins TRBV9 and TRBJ2-7; D not resolved. Trimming removed 0 bases from V and 2 bases from J, with 12 bases in between. The CDR3 extends over 15 amino acids. The V gene's germline CDR1 is SGDLS and CDR2 YYNGEE. In nucleotides, the CDR3 is TGTGCCAGCAGCGTAGCTTTTGGCGGAACCTACGAGCAGTACTTC. Protein: CASSVAFGGTYEQYF.

This chain uses TRBV5-4 with TRBJ2-7; D gene ambiguous. V was trimmed by 10 bases and J by 0 bases, leaving 20 bases between them. The germline V gene encodes CDR1 SGHNT and CDR2 YYREEE (reference sequence). This CDR3 has 15 amino acids. The DNA for the CDR3 is TGTGCCTTGCGCGGTAACGGTCAGAGCTCCTACGAGCAGTACTTC. Translation gives CALRGNGQSSYEQYF.

V usage is TRBV9 and J usage is TRBJ2-1; D gene unclear. Per the germline V gene, CDR1 is SGDLS and CDR2 is YYNGEE. Between the trimmed V and J ends, which lost 0 bases and 4 bases, there was a span of 11 bases. This CDR3 has 15 residues. Written as DNA, the CDR3 is TGTGCCAGCAGCGTAGCGGATAACGGTTACAATGAGCAGTTCTTC. Its translation: CASSVADNGYNEQFF.

The gene calls are TRBV11-2 and TRBJ1-2, with 12 positions matching TRBD1. This CDR3 contains 15 residues. The trim removed 2 bases at V and 6 bases at J, leaving 4 bases unmatched. Germline V gives CDR1 SGHAT, CDR2 FQNNGV. CDR3 sequence reads: CASSLTGTGGHGYTF. The DNA for the CDR3 is TGTGCCAGCAGCTTAACTGGGACAGGGGGCCATGGCTACACCTTC.

The gene calls are TRBV6-5 and TRBJ2-1; the D gene is possibly TRBD1 (6 bases). Trimming took off 5 bases at V and 4 bases at J, with 15 bases between the two ends. CDR1 is MNHEY, CDR2 SVGAGI, per germline. The CDR3 contains 15 residues. The CDR3 coding sequence is TGTGCCAGCAGTAGTACCAGGGGTTCTTACAATGAGCAGTTCTTC. This sequence encodes CASSSTRGSYNEQFF.

The V and J genes are TRBV28 and TRBJ1-5; 8 bases align to TRBD1. The CDR3 is 14 amino acids. Germline CDR1 and CDR2: MDHEN and SYDVKM. The junction had 2 bases not matched to a gene; V was cut back by 6 bases and J by 1 base. CDR3 region: CASRGQESNQPQHF. The CDR3 nucleotides are TGTGCCAGCAGGGGACAGGAAAGCAATCAGCCCCAGCATTTT.